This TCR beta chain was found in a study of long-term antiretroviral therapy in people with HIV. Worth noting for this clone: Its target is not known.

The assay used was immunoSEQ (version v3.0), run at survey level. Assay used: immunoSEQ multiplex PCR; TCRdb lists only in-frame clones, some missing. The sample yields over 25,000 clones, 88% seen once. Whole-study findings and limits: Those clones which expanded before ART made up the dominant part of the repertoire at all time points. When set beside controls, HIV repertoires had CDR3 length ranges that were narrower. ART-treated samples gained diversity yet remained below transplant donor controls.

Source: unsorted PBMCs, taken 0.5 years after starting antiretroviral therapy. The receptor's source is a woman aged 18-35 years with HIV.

The DNA for the CDR3 is TGTGCCAGCAGTAGCGGGATTCTCTCCGAGCAGTACTTC. Its protein product is CASSSGILSEQYF. This sequence joins TRBV2 and TRBJ2-7, with 7 bases lining up with TRBD2. The CDR3 is 13 residues long. The germline V gene encodes CDR1 SNHLY and CDR2 FYNNEI. J was trimmed by 6 bases and V by 5 bases; bases with no gene match: 7.